This passage covers 27 T cell receptor beta chains from one sample sequenced in a study of blood T cells in healthy people across ages. Sample-barcoded 5' priming and a J-beta primer mix drove a second PCR of 7 to 11 cycles. TCRdb re-called the 5' RACE reads with MiXCR, one entry per CDR3 protein. The sample yields 1.4 million to 1.5 million distinct CDR3 sequences, about 43% seen once. Material: blood. The receptors here all came from a young woman in good health.

This clonotype was found many times. J is TRBJ2-7 and V is TRBV16, with D maybe TRBD2 (6 bases). The CDR3 runs 13 residues. V was trimmed by 4 bases and J by 4 bases, leaving 11 bases between them. Looked up from germline, CDR1 is KGHSY and CDR2 is FQNENV. The CDR3 protein is CASSPHGSYEQYF. In nucleotides, the CDR3 is TGTGCCAGCAGCCCCCACGGGAGTTACGAGCAGTACTTC.

This clonotype was seen only once. The CDR3, as DNA: TGTGCCAGCACCCCGGTAGGGGGGGATCAGCCCCAGCATTTT. It codes for CASTPVGGDQPQHF. V is TRBV12-3 or TRBV12-4 and J is TRBJ1-5, with D possibly matching TRBD1 (6 bases). This CDR3 has 14 residues. V shed 7 bases and J shed 5 bases, with 15 bases lying between them.

At least ten counts were recorded for this clonotype. This sequence joins TRBV12-5 and TRBJ2-7; D remains unclear. V was shortened by 0 bases and J by 0 bases, with 3 bases between the two germline ends. Germline V gives CDR1 LGHNT, CDR2 FRNRAP. The CDR3 runs 13 residues. CDR3 DNA: TGTGCTAGTGGTTTGGTACCCTCCTACGAGCAGTACTTC. It specifies CASGLVPSYEQYF.

This clonotype was detected only a few times. The gene calls are TRBV6-1 and TRBJ1-4; a possible D gene is TRBD1 (5 bases). The CDR3 loop spans 13 amino acids. Germline V gene lookup returns CDR1 MNHNS and CDR2 SASEGT. Trimming left V 11 bases short and J 8 bases short, with 18 bases between. The CDR3, as DNA: TGTGCCTGCTCGACAGTTGAAAGGGAAAAACTGTTTTTT. This encodes CACSTVEREKLFF.

J is TRBJ2-4 and V is TRBV12-3 or TRBV12-4, with TRBD1 identical over 9 bases. The CDR3 is 15 residues long. V was clipped by 6 bases and J by 1 base; unmatched bases: 4. This chain's CDR3 is CASRTGTGAKNIQYF. The DNA of the CDR3 is TGTGCCAGCAGGACCGGGACAGGGGCCAAAAACATTCAGTACTTC.

This rearrangement joins TRBV12-3 or TRBV12-4 to TRBJ2-4, with 8 bases lining up with TRBD2. The DNA end favors TRBJ2-7, so the J call may be wrong. CDR3 length equals 14 residues. The DNA of the CDR3 is TGTGCCAGCGGGTCTGGACTAGCCGTCTACGAGCAGTACTTC. It is translated as CASGSGLAVYEQYF.

J is TRBJ2-6 and V is TRBV29-1; no clear D gene. This CDR3 is built from 14 residues. The V end was cut by 4 bases, the J end by 3 bases, with 10 bases between. CDR1 and CDR2 from the germline V gene are SQVTM and ANQGSEA. Here the CDR3 DNA reads TGCAGCGTTGGGCAACGCGGTGGGGCCAACGTCCTGACTTTC. Protein: CSVGQRGGANVLTF.

This clonotype was counted only a few times. This sequence joins TRBV20-1 and TRBJ2-3, with 8 bases fitting TRBD2. From germline, CDR1 is DFQATT and CDR2 SNEGSKA (reference sequence). With 3 bases clipped from V and 3 bases from J, the junction kept 14 bases outside the gene matches. The CDR3 contains 17 residues. The CDR3 spells CSASGLGGGPSTDTQYF. DNA of the CDR3: TGCAGTGCTAGCGGCCTCGGCGGGGGGCCCAGTACAGATACGCAGTATTTT.

Notes on this clonotype: An end of the junction differs from the germline gene, which may be a read error. The chain has TRBV24-1 and TRBJ2-3; TRBD2 matches at 14 bases. There are 17 residues in the CDR3. Germline V gene lookup returns CDR1 KGHDR and CDR2 SFDVKD. The CDR3 bases are TGTGCCACCAGTGATTGGGGGACTAGCGGGGGAGCAGATGCGCAGTATTTT. It codes for CATSDWGTSGGADAQYF.

The rearrangement uses TRBV20-1 and TRBJ1-2; D is undetermined. V was pared by 5 bases and J by 0 bases, with 13 bases between. From germline, CDR1 is DFQATT and CDR2 SNEGSKA (reference sequence). The CDR3 spans 14 residues. The CDR3 region has the DNA TGCAGTGCTCCGACGCGCCTTACTAACTATGGCTACACCTTC. Residues: CSAPTRLTNYGYTF.

This clonotype came up a few times. The chain combines TRBV11-2 with TRBJ2-7; D might be TRBD1 or TRBD2, each matching 5 bases. Germline CDR1 is SGHAT and CDR2 is FQNNGV. With 2 bases removed from V and 2 bases from J, the gap between germline ends came to 13 bases. The CDR3 has 15 amino acids. CDR3 bases: TGTGCCAGCAGCTTACGGGGCGGTCTCGCCTACGAGCAGTACTTC. Protein product: CASSLRGGLAYEQYF.

The genes are TRBV2 and TRBJ2-6; 7 positions match TRBD1. Germline V gene sequence: CDR1 SNHLY, CDR2 FYNNEI. The CDR3 extends over 17 amino acids. Trimming removed 2 bases from V and 0 bases from J; junction bases left unmatched: 4. This chain's CDR3 is CASSERGQSSGANVLTF. In DNA, the CDR3 is TGTGCCAGCAGTGAACGGGGACAGAGCTCTGGGGCCAACGTCCTGACTTTC.

V usage is TRBV12-3 or TRBV12-4 and J usage is TRBJ1-5, with 10 bases matching TRBD1. CDR3 length: 16 amino acids. J gave up 4 bases and V 5 bases, and 8 bases lay outside the gene matches. The CDR3 here is CASSTPGTGANQPQHF. The CDR3 coding sequence is TGTGCCAGCAGTACACCCGGGACAGGGGCGAATCAGCCCCAGCATTTT.

The rearrangement joins TRBV12-3 or TRBV12-4 to TRBJ1-2; weak D call: TRBD1 (6 bases). V lost 3 bases to trimming and J lost 7 bases, with 18 bases between them. The CDR3 is 15 amino acids. CDR3: CASSLLLAGGAGYTF. CDR3 coding DNA: TGTGCCAGCAGTTTGTTATTGGCGGGGGGGGCTGGCTACACCTTC.

This clonotype has only a few counts. The chain combines TRBV20-1 with TRBJ2-5; the match to TRBD2 covers 9 bases. The CDR3 is 15 amino acids. The germline CDR1 and CDR2 sequences are DFQATT and SNEGSKA (reference sequence). V was clipped by 3 bases and J by 0 bases; unmatched bases: 5. CDR3 sequence reads: CSARAIAGDQETQYF. The DNA for the CDR3 is TGCAGTGCTAGGGCAATAGCGGGAGACCAAGAGACCCAGTACTTC.

The V and J genes are TRBV30 and TRBJ1-1, with D unclear. V was trimmed by 8 bases and J by 2 bases, leaving 15 bases between them. From germline, CDR1 is GTSNPN and CDR2 SVGIG (reference sequence). CDR3 length: 13 residues. This CDR3 is CAHSGSGNTEAFF. The CDR3 region has the DNA TGTGCCCATAGTGGGAGCGGAAACACTGAAGCTTTCTTT.

The chain links TRBV7-2 to TRBJ1-3; TRBD1 matches at 8 bases. Trimming at V came to 5 bases and at J to 2 bases, leaving 5 bases not matched to a gene. CDR3 length: 15 residues. CDR1 SGHTA and CDR2 FQGNSA come from the germline V gene. Here the CDR3 reads CASSPPTGAGNTIYF. Here the CDR3 DNA reads TGTGCCAGCAGCCCACCGACAGGGGCTGGAAACACCATATATTTT.

The chain uses TRBV7-8 and TRBJ1-1, with D perhaps TRBD1 (5 bases). The CDR3 totals 13 residues. Germline values: CDR1 SGHVS, CDR2 FQNEAQ. Trimming took 3 bases from V and 3 from J, leaving 8 bases between them. CDR3 sequence reads: CASSFRGYTEAFF. The CDR3 DNA reads TGTGCCAGCAGCTTTCGGGGGTACACTGAAGCTTTCTTT. Filled out from reference TRBV7-8 and TRBJ1-1, the complete variable domain reads GAGVSQSPRYKVAKRGQDVALRCDPISGHVSLFWYQQALGQGPEFLTYFQNEAQLDKSGLPSDRFFAERPEGSVSTLKIQRTQQEDSAVYLCASSFRGYTEAFFGQGTRLTVV.

The chain joins TRBV7-9 to TRBJ2-1; 11 bases are a match to TRBD2. Germline V gene sequence: CDR1 SEHNR, CDR2 FQNEAQ (reference sequence). This CDR3 is built from 15 residues. V shed 4 bases, J shed 5 bases, and the junction held 4 bases outside the gene matches. The DNA of the CDR3 is TGTGCCAGCAGCTCCAAGGGACTAGCGGACAATGAGCAGTTCTTC. Amino acids: CASSSKGLADNEQFF.

The chain has TRBV29-1 and TRBJ2-2, with D possibly matching TRBD1 (5 bases). V was shortened by 7 bases and J by 1 base, with 22 bases between the two germline ends. The length of the CDR3 is 17 residues. CDR1 and CDR2 (germline): SQVTM, ANQGSEA. CDR3 nucleotides: TGCAGCGCTAAATTCGCGTTCAGGGCAGGGAACACCGGGGAGCTGTTTTTT. This encodes CSAKFAFRAGNTGELFF.

The CDR3 region has the DNA TGCAGTGCCCTGGGACAGGTTACCGTCTCCTACGAGCAGTACTTC. Residues: CSALGQVTVSYEQYF. This chain connects TRBV20-1 to TRBJ2-7; 8 bases are a match to TRBD1. The ends lost 6 bases at V and 0 bases at J; junction bases unmatched: 10. This CDR3 is 15 amino acids long. Germline-derived CDR1 and CDR2 are DFQATT and SNEGSKA (reference sequence).

The rearrangement links TRBV3-1 to TRBJ1-1; D is unclear. There are 15 residues in the CDR3. V shed 1 base and J shed 1 base, with 10 bases lying between them. Germline-derived CDR1 and CDR2 are LGHDT and YNNKEL (reference sequence). CDR3 residues: CASSQGGSRNTEAFF. The CDR3 nucleotides are TGTGCCAGCAGCCAAGGTGGTAGTCGGAACACTGAAGCTTTCTTT.

This clonotype showed up just once. Compared with germline, one end of the junction differs, possibly owing to a read error. This chain joins TRBV14 and TRBJ1-1, with D uncertain. The germline V gene has CDR1 SGHDN and CDR2 FVKESK. CDR3 length: 14 residues. Here the CDR3 reads CACSQDSVGTEAFF. CDR3 in DNA: TGTGCCTGCAGCCAAGACTCCGTCGGAACTGAAGCTTTCTTT.

This clonotype came up a few times. This chain links TRBV18 with TRBJ1-2; 7 bases match TRBD1. Trimming cost V 0 bases and J 8 bases; bases outside gene matches: 12. Germline V CDR1 and CDR2: KGHSH, LQKENI. The CDR3 runs to 16 residues. The CDR3 sequence is CASSPPGIDRVGGYTF. In DNA form, the CDR3 reads TGTGCCAGCTCACCACCGGGGATCGACAGGGTTGGGGGCTACACCTTC.

This chain uses TRBV2 with TRBJ1-2; 7 positions agree with TRBD1. The germline V gene encodes CDR1 SNHLY and CDR2 FYNNEI. V lost 7 bases and J lost 7; bases outside the gene matches: 9. The CDR3 runs 13 residues. The CDR3 region is CASNVQGIGGYTF. In DNA form, the CDR3 reads TGTGCCAGCAACGTACAGGGGATTGGTGGCTACACCTTC.

The rearrangement uses TRBV20-1 and TRBJ2-5; 9 nucleotides match TRBD2. The DNA end is more similar to TRBJ2-7, so the J call may be wrong. Germline CDR1 is DFQATT and CDR2 is SNEGSKA (reference sequence). There are 14 residues in the CDR3. The CDR3 loop reads CSARDHSGRYEQYF. The CDR3 coding sequence is TGCAGTGCTAGAGATCATAGCGGGAGATACGAGCAGTACTTC.

This clonotype was counted only a few times. The rearrangement links TRBV2 to TRBJ2-3; TRBD2 aligns across 9 bases. J gave up 3 bases and V 6 bases, and 7 bases lay outside the gene matches. The CDR3 runs 15 residues. CDR1 and CDR2 from the germline V gene are SNHLY and FYNNEI. CDR3 coding DNA: TGTGCCAGCAGAGGACCTAGCGGGAATACAGATACGCAGTATTTT. As protein: CASRGPSGNTDTQYF.